Below, one TCR beta chain is given with its context. Using its own MiXCR run on the 5' RACE reads, TCRdb lists one record per CDR3 protein. The sample has 300,000 to 350,000 distinct CDR3 sequences, about 13% seen once. V lost 6 bases, J lost 9 bases, and 5 bases stayed unmatched. The CDR3 consists of 14 residues. These data originate in a study of T-cell memory formation after mild COVID-19. The sequence was obtained from a man younger than 35 who had mild COVID-19 (a few samples of this study predate the infection). Cell type and time point are not known. J is TRBJ2-1 and V is TRBV12-3 or TRBV12-4; 13 nucleotides agree with TRBD2. The source material was PBMCs or a T cell subset sorted from them (not recorded which). CDR3: CASSVTSGGAEQFF. For the CDR3, the DNA is TGTGCCAGCAGCGTTACTAGCGGGGGGGCTGAGCAGTTCTTC.